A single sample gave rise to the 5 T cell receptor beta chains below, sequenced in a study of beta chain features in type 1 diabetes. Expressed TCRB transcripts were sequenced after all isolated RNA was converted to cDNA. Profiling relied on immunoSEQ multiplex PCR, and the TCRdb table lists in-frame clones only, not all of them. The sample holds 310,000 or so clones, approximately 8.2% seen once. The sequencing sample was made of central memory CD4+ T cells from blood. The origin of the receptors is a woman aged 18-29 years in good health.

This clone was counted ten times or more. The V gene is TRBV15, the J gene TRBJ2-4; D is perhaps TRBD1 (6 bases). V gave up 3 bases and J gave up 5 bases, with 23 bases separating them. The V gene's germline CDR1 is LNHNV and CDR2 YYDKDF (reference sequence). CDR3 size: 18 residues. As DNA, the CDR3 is TGTGCCACCAGCAGCCCCAGGGGAAACAGGCTAAGTGAAAACATTCAGTACTTC. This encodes CATSSPRGNRLSENIQYF.

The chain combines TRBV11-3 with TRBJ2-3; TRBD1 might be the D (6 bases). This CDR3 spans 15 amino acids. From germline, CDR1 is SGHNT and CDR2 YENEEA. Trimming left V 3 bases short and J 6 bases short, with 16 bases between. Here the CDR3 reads CASSFGQTSFDTQYF. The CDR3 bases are TGTGCCAGCAGCTTTGGACAGACATCCTTTGATACGCAGTATTTT.

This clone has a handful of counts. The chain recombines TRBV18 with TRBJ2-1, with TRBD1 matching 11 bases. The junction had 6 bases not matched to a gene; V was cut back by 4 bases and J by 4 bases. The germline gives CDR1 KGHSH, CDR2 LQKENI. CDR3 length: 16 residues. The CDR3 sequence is CASSRGQGAGYNEQFF. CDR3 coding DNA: TGTGCCAGCTCACGCGGACAGGGGGCGGGATACAATGAGCAGTTCTTC.

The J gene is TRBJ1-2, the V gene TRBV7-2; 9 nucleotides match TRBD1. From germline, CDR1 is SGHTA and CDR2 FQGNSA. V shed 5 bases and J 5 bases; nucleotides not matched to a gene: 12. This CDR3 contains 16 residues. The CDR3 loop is CASSLGVTGGAYGYTF. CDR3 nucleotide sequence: TGTGCCAGCAGCCTTGGGGTAACAGGGGGCGCATATGGCTACACCTTC.

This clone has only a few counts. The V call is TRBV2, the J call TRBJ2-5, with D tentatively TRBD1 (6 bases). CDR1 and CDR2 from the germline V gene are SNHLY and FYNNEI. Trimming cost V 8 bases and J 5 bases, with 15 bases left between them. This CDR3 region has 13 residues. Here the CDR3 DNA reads TGTGCCAGCCTAGGGGGATCTGCCGAGACCCAGTACTTC. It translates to CASLGGSAETQYF. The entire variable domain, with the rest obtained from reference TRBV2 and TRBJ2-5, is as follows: EPEVTQTPSHQVTQMGQEVILRCVPISNHLYFYWYRQILGQKVEFLVSFYNNEISEKSEIFDDQFSVERPDGSNFTLKIRSTKLEDSAMYFCASLGGSAETQYFGPGTRLLVL.